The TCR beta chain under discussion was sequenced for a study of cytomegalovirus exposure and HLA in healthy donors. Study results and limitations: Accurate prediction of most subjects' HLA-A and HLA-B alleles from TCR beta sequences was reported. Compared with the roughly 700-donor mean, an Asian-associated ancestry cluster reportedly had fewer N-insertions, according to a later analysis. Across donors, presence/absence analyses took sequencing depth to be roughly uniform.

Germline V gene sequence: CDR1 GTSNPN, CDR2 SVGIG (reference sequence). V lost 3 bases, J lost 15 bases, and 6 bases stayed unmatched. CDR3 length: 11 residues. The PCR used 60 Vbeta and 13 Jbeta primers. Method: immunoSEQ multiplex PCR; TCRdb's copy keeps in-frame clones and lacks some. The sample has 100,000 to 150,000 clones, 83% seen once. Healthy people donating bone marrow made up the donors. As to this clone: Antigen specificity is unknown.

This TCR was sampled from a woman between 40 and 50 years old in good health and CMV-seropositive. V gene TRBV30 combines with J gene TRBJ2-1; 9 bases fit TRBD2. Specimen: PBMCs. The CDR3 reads CAWSLAGLPFF. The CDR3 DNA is TGTGCCTGGAGCCTAGCGGGGCTACCGTTCTTC.